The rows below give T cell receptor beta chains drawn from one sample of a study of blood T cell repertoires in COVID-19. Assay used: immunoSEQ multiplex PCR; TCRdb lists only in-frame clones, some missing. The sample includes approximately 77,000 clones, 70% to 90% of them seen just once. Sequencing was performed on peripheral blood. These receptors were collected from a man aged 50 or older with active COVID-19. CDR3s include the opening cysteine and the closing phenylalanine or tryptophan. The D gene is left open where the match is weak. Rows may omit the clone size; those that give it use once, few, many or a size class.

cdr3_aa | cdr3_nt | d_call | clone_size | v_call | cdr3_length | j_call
CASSLIGTSGRAESKNIQYF | TGTGCCAGCAGCTTAATCGGGACTAGCGGGAGGGCCGAGTCCAAAAACATTCAGTACTTC | TRBD2 | . | TRBV7-8 | 20 | TRBJ2-4
CASSPTTGSYNSPLHF | TGTGCCAGCAGTCCCACGACAGGCTCCTATAATTCACCCCTCCACTTT | . | . | TRBV27 | 16 | TRBJ1-6
CASSQVTGVLPGNTIYF | TGTGCCAGCAGCCAAGTCACAGGGGTCCTTCCGGGAAACACCATATATTTT | TRBD1 | . | TRBV3-1/TRBV3-2 | 17 | TRBJ1-3
CASSNRGTLSGELFF | TGTGCCAGCAGCAACCGCGGGACGTTATCCGGGGAGCTGTTTTTT | . | . | TRBV14 | 15 | TRBJ2-2
CASSVGGGHYEQYF | TGTGCCAGCAGCGTAGGCGGGGGGCACTACGAGCAGTACTTC | TRBD2 | once | TRBV9 | 14 | TRBJ2-7
CASSPLRWTSGGSGGETQYF | TGTGCCAGCTCACCTCTCCGTTGGACTAGCGGGGGGTCAGGTGGTGAGACCCAGTACTTC | TRBD2 | . | TRBV18 | 20 | TRBJ2-5
CASTVRGSNQPQHF | TGTGCCAGCACCGTACGGGGGAGCAATCAGCCCCAGCATTTT | . | . | TRBV6-5 | 14 | TRBJ1-5
CASSLAGDIYEQYF | TGTGCCAGCAGCTTAGCGGGGGACATCTACGAGCAGTACTTC | . | once | TRBV7-2 | 14 | TRBJ2-7
CASSFGGFGGYTF | TGTGCCAGCAGTTTCGGGGGGTTTGGTGGCTACACCTTC | . | . | TRBV12-3/TRBV12-4 | 13 | TRBJ1-2
CASSLGDNGYTF | TGTGCCAGCAGCTTGGGCGATAATGGCTACACCTTC | . | . | TRBV5-4 | 12 | TRBJ1-2
CASSHQTPREDYGYTF | TGCGCCAGCAGCCACCAAACCCCGCGGGAGGACTATGGCTACACCTTC | . | . | TRBV4-1 | 16 | TRBJ1-2
CASSQDISPLHF | TGTGCCAGCAGCCAAGATATTTCACCCCTCCACTTT | . | few | TRBV14 | 12 | TRBJ1-6
CASSLSIVGGGTYEQYF | TGTGCCAGCAGTTTAAGCATAGTGGGTGGGGGGACGTACGAGCAGTACTTC | . | once | TRBV28 | 17 | TRBJ2-7
CASSKLAGGGETQYF | TGTGCCAGTAGTAAGCTAGCGGGAGGAGGGGAGACCCAGTACTTC | TRBD2 | . | TRBV19 | 15 | TRBJ2-5
CASSAGTGNQPQHF | TGTGCCAGCAGCGCCGGGACAGGGAATCAGCCCCAGCATTTT | TRBD1 | . | TRBV9 | 14 | TRBJ1-5
CASSLGQRNGYTF | TGTGCCAGCAGCTTAGGGCAGCGGAATGGCTACACCTTC | . | . | TRBV11-2 | 13 | TRBJ1-2
CASSYSLSEKLFF | TGTGCCAGCAGTTACTCCCTAAGTGAAAAACTGTTTTTT | . | . | TRBV6-5 | 13 | TRBJ1-4
CASSYDPGTGGHTIYF | TGTGCCAGCAGCTACGATCCCGGGACGGGGGGCCACACCATATATTTT | . | . | TRBV6-6 | 16 | TRBJ1-3
CASSWYRSSTEAFF | TGTGCCAGCAGTTGGTACAGGTCCTCCACTGAAGCTTTCTTT | . | . | TRBV7-8 | 14 | TRBJ1-1
CASSDGSGVNTIYF | TGTGCCAGCAGTGACGGTTCGGGGGTCAACACCATATATTTT | . | . | TRBV2 | 14 | TRBJ1-3
CASSEKEGGAQPQHF | TGTGCCAGCAGTGAAAAGGAAGGGGGGGCTCAGCCCCAGCATTTT | . | . | TRBV25-1 | 15 | TRBJ1-5
CASQKLNTRDEQYF | TGTGCCAGCCAAAAATTAAATACGAGGGACGAGCAGTACTTC | . | . | TRBV18 | 14 | TRBJ2-7
CASSLGQTGSETQYF | TGTGCCAGCAGCTTAGGCCAGACAGGTTCCGAGACCCAGTACTTC | . | . | TRBV11-3 | 15 | TRBJ2-5
CASSEVRGGAGEQYF | TGTGCCAGCAGTGAAGTGCGCGGGGGGGCAGGAGAGCAGTACTTC | TRBD2 | . | TRBV2 | 15 | TRBJ2-7
CASSHDSSYNEQFF | TGTGCCAGCAGCCATGACTCCTCCTACAATGAGCAGTTCTTC | . | . | TRBV3-1/TRBV3-2 | 14 | TRBJ2-1
CASRRGQTNTEAFF | TGCGCCAGCAGGAGGGGACAGACGAACACTGAAGCTTTCTTT | TRBD1 | . | TRBV10-2 | 14 | TRBJ1-1
CASSSRQSGYTF | TGTGCCAGTAGTAGCAGACAAAGTGGCTACACCTTC | . | . | TRBV19 | 12 | TRBJ1-2
CASSPGVAFSYEQYF | TGTGCCAGCAGCCCGGGAGTAGCGTTCTCCTACGAGCAGTACTTC | . | . | TRBV7-2 | 15 | TRBJ2-7